Each of the 2 T cell receptor beta chains below was sequenced from the same sample in a study of cytomegalovirus exposure and HLA in healthy donors. Use of 60 Vbeta and 13 Jbeta primers characterized the PCR. The repertoire was sequenced with immunoSEQ multiplex PCR; TCRdb's copy has only in-frame clones and lacks some. This table has around 220,000 clones, roughly 80% appearing once. Sequenced material: PBMCs. These receptors originate from a girl aged 5 to 17 in good health and CMV-seronegative.

The V call is TRBV6-1, the J call TRBJ2-7, with TRBD2 matching over 11 bases. Germline assignment: CDR1 MNHNS and CDR2 SASEGT. J was trimmed by 2 bases and V by 1 base; bases with no gene match: 4. CDR3 length equals 16 residues. The CDR3 spells CASSEERLAGTYEQYF. CDR3 nucleotide sequence: TGTGCCAGCAGTGAAGAAAGACTAGCGGGGACCTACGAGCAGTACTTC.

This rearrangement joins TRBV18 to TRBJ1-4; D is perhaps TRBD1 (5 bases). V was trimmed by 2 bases and J by 4 bases, leaving 20 bases between them. Per the germline V gene, CDR1 is KGHSH and CDR2 is LQKENI. CDR3 length: 18 residues. The CDR3 here is CASSPSEIQAHDNEKLFF. In DNA, the CDR3 is TGTGCCAGCTCACCATCGGAAATACAGGCACATGATAATGAAAAACTGTTTTTT.